One sample yielded the 32 T cell receptor beta chains listed below, sequenced in a study of blood T cell repertoires in COVID-19. Clones were read by immunoSEQ multiplex PCR, and TCRdb kept only the in-frame ones, dropping some. The sample includes more than 400,000 clones, 90% of them seen just once. The sequenced sample was PBMCs or T cells enriched from blood (not recorded which). These receptors all stem from a man between 18 and 29 years old who had recovered from COVID-19.

This clone showed up just once. V usage is TRBV30 and J usage is TRBJ1-1; 7 bases agree with TRBD1. The germline V gene has CDR1 GTSNPN and CDR2 SVGIG (reference sequence). V was pared by 4 bases and J by 1 base, with 3 bases of the junction left unmatched. The CDR3 extends over 13 amino acids. CDR3 nucleotide sequence: TGTGCCTGGAAGGGACAGCCGAACACTGAAGCTTTCTTT. This translates into CAWKGQPNTEAFF.

The chain combines TRBV28 with TRBJ1-2; TRBD1 is a possible D gene (6 bases). The germline V gene has CDR1 MDHEN and CDR2 SYDVKM. The CDR3 consists of 13 residues. Trimming shortened V by 6 bases and J by 5 bases, and 13 bases separated the two germline ends. This CDR3 is CASRYPGQYGYTF. CDR3 in DNA: TGTGCCAGCAGATACCCCGGACAGTATGGCTACACCTTC.

The rearrangement uses TRBV7-9 and TRBJ1-5; D is unresolved. CDR3 length equals 12 residues. V was pared by 2 bases and J by 6 bases, with 5 bases between. Germline V lookup: CDR1 SEHNR, CDR2 FQNEAQ (reference sequence). CDR3 in DNA: TGTGCCAGCAGCTTAAACGGTCAGCCCCAGCATTTT. Translating it yields CASSLNGQPQHF. Variable domain in full (rest from reference TRBV7-9 and TRBJ1-5): DTGVSQNPRHKITKRGQNVTFRCDPISEHNRLYWYRQTLGQGPEFLTYFQNEAQLEKSRLLSDRFSAERPKGSFSTLEIQRTEQGDSAMYLCASSLNGQPQHFGDGTRLSIL.

The J gene is TRBJ2-6, the V gene TRBV18; maybe TRBD2 (5 bases). Germline assignment: CDR1 KGHSH and CDR2 LQKENI. CDR3 length: 15 residues. Trimming removed 2 bases at V and 1 base at J, with 6 bases between. Written as DNA, the CDR3 is TGTGCCAGCTCACCAAGAGGGTCTGGGGCCAACGTCCTGACTTTC. Translated: CASSPRGSGANVLTF. Full variable domain (remainder filled in from reference TRBV18 and TRBJ2-6): NAGVMQNPRHLVRRRGQEARLRCSPMKGHSHVYWYRQLPEEGLKFMVYLQKENIIDESGMPKERFSAEFPKEGPSILRIQQVVRGDSAAYFCASSPRGSGANVLTFGAGSRLTVL.

This chain uses TRBV28 with TRBJ2-1, with a weak D call TRBD2 (6 bases). The CDR3 is 16 residues long. V was trimmed by 4 bases and J by 1 base, leaving 14 bases between them. CDR1 MDHEN and CDR2 SYDVKM come from the germline V gene. The CDR3 DNA sequence: TGTGCCAGCAGTTCCCCCCGGGACTCTTCCTACAATGAGCAGTTCTTC. It is translated as CASSSPRDSSYNEQFF.

J is TRBJ1-1 and V is TRBV4-1, with 8 bases aligning to TRBD1. The CDR3 has 15 residues. Germline V CDR1 and CDR2: MGHRA, YSYEKL. With V trimmed by 1 base and J by 5 bases, 6 bases remained unmatched. In DNA, the CDR3 is TGCGCCAGCAGCCAAGGGCCAGGGGGCTATACTGAAGCTTTCTTT. Translating gives CASSQGPGGYTEAFF.

The CDR3 coding sequence is TGTGCCAGTAGTATATACGCAGGGGGCACTGAAGCTTTCTTT. Amino acids: CASSIYAGGTEAFF. The chain links TRBV19 to TRBJ1-1; 7 bases map to TRBD1. The CDR3 is 14 residues long. Germline V gene lookup returns CDR1 LNHDA and CDR2 SQIVND (reference sequence). V lost 2 bases to trimming and J lost 4 bases; unmatched junction nucleotides: 4.

V and J are TRBV5-4 and TRBJ1-6, with TRBD1 identical over 11 bases. Germline values: CDR1 SGHNT, CDR2 YYREEE (reference sequence). The CDR3 runs to 18 residues. The junction had 6 bases not matched to a gene; V was cut back by 4 bases and J by 0 bases. The CDR3 DNA reads TGTGCCAGCAGCGCGGGACAGGGGGTGAGCTCCTATAATTCACCCCTCCACTTT. Encoded protein: CASSAGQGVSSYNSPLHF.

This sequence joins TRBV29-1 and TRBJ1-1; TRBD1 matches 8 bases. Per the germline V gene, CDR1 is SQVTM and CDR2 is ANQGSEA. J gave up 7 bases and V 7 bases, and 8 bases lay outside the gene matches. The CDR3 covers 12 residues. The CDR3 sequence is CSAATGANEAFF. Written as DNA, the CDR3 is TGCAGCGCTGCGACAGGGGCAAATGAAGCTTTCTTT.

The chain uses TRBV7-9 and TRBJ1-1; 7 bases match TRBD1. The CDR3 is made up of 13 amino acids. CDR1 and CDR2 from the germline V gene are SEHNR and FQNEAQ (reference sequence). Germline trimming cut 1 base from V and 6 bases from J; bases unmatched to any gene: 2. The CDR3 sequence: CASSLGGTAEAFF. For the CDR3, the DNA is TGTGCCAGCAGCTTAGGGGGGACAGCTGAAGCTTTCTTT.

The V and J genes are TRBV30 and TRBJ1-4; D unresolved. This CDR3 has 14 residues. Looked up from germline, CDR1 is GTSNPN and CDR2 is SVGIG (reference sequence). The V and J ends lost 1 base and 0 bases respectively, with 6 bases between them. CDR3 sequence reads: CAWSGVATNEKLFF. The CDR3 DNA follows: TGTGCCTGGAGTGGAGTCGCAACTAATGAAAAACTGTTTTTT.

The V call is TRBV27, the J call TRBJ1-1; unclear D gene. Germline V lookup: CDR1 MNHEY, CDR2 SMNVEV (reference sequence). Trimming removed 4 bases from V and 1 base from J, with 10 bases in between. The CDR3 has 14 residues. CDR3 residues: CASSSTPSNTEAFF. The DNA of the CDR3 is TGTGCCAGCAGTTCGACTCCCTCGAACACTGAAGCTTTCTTT.

The chain combines TRBV7-9 with TRBJ1-4; D call uncertain. Looked up from germline, CDR1 is SEHNR and CDR2 is FQNEAQ (reference sequence). CDR3 length equals 14 residues. Trimming took 3 bases from V and 4 from J, leaving 9 bases between them. The CDR3 sequence: CASSFSELNEKLFF. In DNA, the CDR3 is TGTGCCAGCAGCTTCTCGGAGCTTAATGAAAAACTGTTTTTT.

The chain recombines TRBV2 with TRBJ2-1; no clear D. The V end was cut by 2 bases, the J end by 0 bases, with 5 bases between. This CDR3 spans 14 amino acids. Germline V CDR1 and CDR2: SNHLY, FYNNEI. The CDR3 DNA reads TGTGCCAGCAGTGAACGGAGCTCCTACAATGAGCAGTTCTTC. This translates into CASSERSSYNEQFF.

V and J are TRBV5-4 and TRBJ1-2; D perhaps matches TRBD1 (6 bases). V lost 5 bases and J lost 1, with 18 bases in between. Per germline, CDR1 SGHNT and CDR2 YYREEE (reference sequence). This CDR3 is built from 16 residues. Here the CDR3 DNA reads TGTGCCAGCAGTTCCGAGCGGGGGGCTCGTAACTATGGCTACACCTTC. It specifies CASSSERGARNYGYTF. Full variable domain (outside the CDR3, taken from reference TRBV5-4 and TRBJ1-2): ETGVTQSPTHLIKTRGQQVTLRCSSQSGHNTVSWYQQALGQGPQFIFQYYREEENGRGNFPPRFSGLQFPNYSSELNVNALELDDSALYLCASSSERGARNYGYTFGSGTRLTVV.

The CDR3 DNA sequence: TGTGCCAGCAGCCTAAACGGGGGTCCCTACAATGAGCAGTTCTTC. It codes for CASSLNGGPYNEQFF. The chain is built from TRBV7-9 and TRBJ2-1; D may be TRBD2 (6 bases). CDR1 and CDR2 from the germline V gene are SEHNR and FQNEAQ (reference sequence). The CDR3 runs to 15 residues. Deletions cut 5 bases from V and 2 bases from J, with 13 bases between.

The chain combines TRBV2 with TRBJ1-4, with 10 bases lining up with TRBD1. This CDR3 region has 15 residues. Germline V gene sequence: CDR1 SNHLY, CDR2 FYNNEI. V lost 4 bases to trimming and J lost 1 base; unmatched junction nucleotides: 0. The CDR3 sequence: CASSGDRGTNEKLFF. CDR3 bases: TGTGCCAGCAGTGGGGACAGGGGAACTAATGAAAAACTGTTTTTT.

The chain employs TRBV6-1 and TRBJ1-5; D is unresolved. From germline, CDR1 is MNHNS and CDR2 SASEGT. V shed 2 bases and J shed 3 bases, with 11 bases lying between them. CDR3 length: 15 residues. CDR3 sequence (DNA): TGTGCCAGCAGTGAATCCCGGAGGTACAATCAGCCCCAGCATTTT. This encodes CASSESRRYNQPQHF.

This rearrangement joins TRBV7-2 to TRBJ1-1; D is perhaps TRBD1 (5 bases). The CDR3 has 15 residues. The ends were cut back, 1 base at V and 0 bases at J, with 9 bases in the middle. Germline V gene sequence: CDR1 SGHTA, CDR2 FQGNSA. In DNA, the CDR3 is TGTGCCAGCAGCTTAGGTCAGGGCTTGAACACTGAAGCTTTCTTT. Its protein product is CASSLGQGLNTEAFF.

This chain uses TRBV5-1 with TRBJ1-1, with TRBD1 identical over 7 bases. CDR1 SGHRS and CDR2 YFSETQ come from the germline V gene. V gave up 5 bases and J gave up 1 base; unmatched junction bases: 5. This CDR3 is 14 amino acids long. CDR3 residues: CASSEQGTNTEAFF. DNA of the CDR3: TGCGCCAGCAGTGAACAGGGGACGAACACTGAAGCTTTCTTT. Supplemented by reference TRBV5-1 and TRBJ1-1, the full variable domain reads KAGVTQTPRYLIKTRGQQVTLSCSPISGHRSVSWYQQTPGQGLQFLFEYFSETQRNKGNFPGRFSGRQFSNSRSEMNVSTLELGDSALYLCASSEQGTNTEAFFGQGTRLTVV.

V is TRBV5-8 and J is TRBJ2-1; 9 nucleotides agree with TRBD2. CDR1 is SGHTS, CDR2 YDEGEE, per germline. This CDR3 region has 14 residues. V shed 2 bases, J shed 9 bases, and the junction held 6 bases outside the gene matches. The CDR3 sequence: CASSFGGGAGEQFF. CDR3 coding DNA: TGTGCCAGCAGCTTTGGCGGGGGGGCCGGTGAGCAGTTCTTC. Drawing the rest from reference TRBV5-8 and TRBJ2-1, the complete variable domain is EAGVTQSPTHLIKTRGQQATLRCSPISGHTSVYWYQQALGLGLQFLLWYDEGEERNRGNFPPRFSGRQFPNYSSELNVNALELEDSALYLCASSFGGGAGEQFFGPGTRLTVL.

The chain uses TRBV29-1 and TRBJ2-2; 8 nucleotides match TRBD1. The germline gives CDR1 SQVTM, CDR2 ANQGSEA. This CDR3 contains 13 residues. V lost 6 bases, J lost 2 bases, and 2 bases stayed unmatched. The CDR3 bases are TGCAGCGTCGACAGGGGCAACACCGGGGAGCTGTTTTTT. Its translation: CSVDRGNTGELFF.

J is TRBJ1-1 and V is TRBV12-3 or TRBV12-4, with 10 bases lining up with TRBD1. The CDR3 length is 12 residues. The J segment lost 8 bases and the V segment lost 3 bases, leaving 0 bases of the junction unmatched. CDR3 in DNA: TGTGCCAGCAGTTTGACAGGGGGCGAAGCTTTCTTT. Its protein product is CASSLTGGEAFF.

V and J are TRBV7-9 and TRBJ2-5, with TRBD1 matching 8 bases. With V trimmed by 5 bases and J by 5 bases, 7 bases remained unmatched. Per the germline V gene, CDR1 is SEHNR and CDR2 is FQNEAQ (reference sequence). The CDR3 covers 14 residues. CDR3 coding DNA: TGTGCCAGCAGCCCCAGACAGGGGTGGGAGACCCAGTACTTC. It is translated as CASSPRQGWETQYF.

This chain joins TRBV11-2 and TRBJ2-7; D is perhaps TRBD1 (5 bases). This CDR3 has 15 amino acids. Germline V gives CDR1 SGHAT, CDR2 FQNNGV. Trimming pared 5 bases from V and 0 bases from J, leaving 14 bases between. The CDR3 bases are TGTGCCAGCAGCCCCAGTACAGGCGGCTCCTACGAGCAGTACTTC. Protein: CASSPSTGGSYEQYF. The variable domain in full, with the rest retrieved from reference TRBV11-2 and TRBJ2-7, is EAGVAQSPRYKIIEKRQSVAFWCNPISGHATLYWYQQILGQGPKLLIQFQNNGVVDDSQLPKDRFSAERLKGVDSTLKIQPAKLEDSAVYLCASSPSTGGSYEQYFGPGTRLTVT.

The chain couples TRBV28 to TRBJ1-1; a weak D match, TRBD1 (5 bases). The germline V gene encodes CDR1 MDHEN and CDR2 SYDVKM. V lost 8 bases and J lost 0, with 13 bases in between. The CDR3 spans 14 residues. The CDR3 DNA reads TGTGCCAGCCTTTGGGGCAGACTGAACACTGAAGCTTTCTTT. Protein sequence: CASLWGRLNTEAFF.

This sequence joins TRBV18 and TRBJ1-3, with D hard to call. V was cut by 3 bases and J by 8 bases, with 8 bases left in between. The CDR3 has 12 residues. Germline CDR1 reads KGHSH; CDR2 reads LQKENI. CDR3 sequence: CASSPTPDTIYF. The CDR3 bases are TGTGCCAGCTCACCTACACCTGACACCATATATTTT. The complete variable domain, with remaining parts taken from reference TRBV18 and TRBJ1-3, reads NAGVMQNPRHLVRRRGQEARLRCSPMKGHSHVYWYRQLPEEGLKFMVYLQKENIIDESGMPKERFSAEFPKEGPSILRIQQVVRGDSAAYFCASSPTPDTIYFGEGSWLTVV.

This rearrangement joins TRBV5-4 to TRBJ2-3, with 12 bases lining up with TRBD2. This CDR3 has 17 residues. Germline V CDR1 and CDR2: SGHNT, YYREEE (reference sequence). V trimming: 2 bases; J trimming: 2 bases; junction bases outside the gene matches: 6. CDR3 DNA: TGTGCCAGCAGCTTAAAACTAGCGGGAGGCTCCACAGATACGCAGTATTTT. Its translation is CASSLKLAGGSTDTQYF.

This sequence joins TRBV7-9 and TRBJ1-2; TRBD1 agrees at 7 bases. With 6 bases clipped from V and 6 bases from J, the junction kept 10 bases outside the gene matches. CDR1 and CDR2 (germline): SEHNR, FQNEAQ (reference sequence). The CDR3 length is 14 residues. In nucleotides, the CDR3 is TGTGCCAGCAGGTTTTCCGGGACAGATAATGGCTACACCTTC. Translation: CASRFSGTDNGYTF.

The chain recombines TRBV30 with TRBJ2-7; tentative D call: TRBD2 (5 bases). Trimming shortened V by 0 bases and J by 2 bases, and 14 bases separated the two germline ends. This CDR3 is built from 15 residues. The germline gives CDR1 GTSNPN, CDR2 SVGIG (reference sequence). The CDR3 spells CAWSVRTPPTYEQYF. DNA for the CDR3: TGTGCCTGGAGTGTTCGGACTCCACCTACCTACGAGCAGTACTTC.

The V gene is TRBV4-1, the J gene TRBJ2-4, with no clear D. The germline V gene encodes CDR1 MGHRA and CDR2 YSYEKL. V gave up 3 bases and J gave up 3 bases, with 15 bases separating them. The CDR3 spans 16 residues. The CDR3 is CASSQRLVFGKNIQYF. The CDR3 DNA is TGCGCCAGCAGCCAGCGTCTAGTTTTCGGCAAAAACATTCAGTACTTC.

V gene TRBV27 combines with J gene TRBJ1-6; the match to TRBD1 covers 7 bases. V was clipped by 5 bases and J by 7 bases; unmatched bases: 8. There are 15 residues in the CDR3. Looked up from germline, CDR1 is MNHEY and CDR2 is SMNVEV (reference sequence). In DNA form, the CDR3 reads TGTGCCAGCAGTCCGAGGGCCAGGGGGAATTCACCCCTCCACTTT. It codes for CASSPRARGNSPLHF.